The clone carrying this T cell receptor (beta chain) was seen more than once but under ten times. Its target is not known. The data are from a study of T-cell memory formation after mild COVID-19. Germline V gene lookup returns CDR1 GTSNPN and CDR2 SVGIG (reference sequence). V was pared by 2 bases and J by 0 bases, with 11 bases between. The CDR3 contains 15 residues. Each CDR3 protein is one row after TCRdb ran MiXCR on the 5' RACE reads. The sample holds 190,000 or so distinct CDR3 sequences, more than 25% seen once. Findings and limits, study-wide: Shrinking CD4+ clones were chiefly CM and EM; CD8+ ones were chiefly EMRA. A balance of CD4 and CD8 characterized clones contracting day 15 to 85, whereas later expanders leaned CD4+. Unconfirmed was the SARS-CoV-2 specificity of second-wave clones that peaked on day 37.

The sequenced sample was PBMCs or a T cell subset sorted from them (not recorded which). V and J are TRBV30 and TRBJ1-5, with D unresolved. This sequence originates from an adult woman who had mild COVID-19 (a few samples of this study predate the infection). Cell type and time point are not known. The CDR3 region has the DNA TGTGCCTGGAGTTCCGGGTTATATAGCAATCAGCCCCAGCATTTT. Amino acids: CAWSSGLYSNQPQHF. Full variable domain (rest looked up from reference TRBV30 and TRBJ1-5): SQTIHQWPATLVQPVGSPLSLECTVEGTSNPNLYWYRQAAGRGLQLLFYSVGIGQISSEVPQNLSASRPQDRQFILSSKKLLLSDSGFYLCAWSSGLYSNQPQHFGDGTRLSIL.